The T cell receptor (beta chain) under discussion was sequenced for a study of T-cell reconstitution after alpha-beta-depleted transplantation in children. Germline V CDR1 and CDR2: KGHSH, LQKENI. The CDR3 runs 14 residues. Trimming left V 2 bases short and J 5 bases short, with 9 bases between. Molecular barcoding with unique molecular identifiers was used for the TCRbeta library. TCRdb passed the PCR reads through MiXCR, listing each CDR3 protein once. Of 400,000 to 500,000 distinct CDR3 sequences detected, 11% appear once; the ten largest clones hold roughly 6%. The rearrangement joins TRBV18 to TRBJ2-2; TRBD2 might be the D (5 bases). Sequenced material: PBMCs from the stem cell graft donor, taken from the stem cell graft. The source is a human donor who donated a stem cell graft to a child with acute myeloid leukemia. CDR3 residues: CASSPSAGTGELFF. In DNA form, the CDR3 reads TGTGCCAGCTCACCATCGGCGGGTACCGGGGAGCTGTTTTTT.